This T cell receptor (beta chain) was profiled in a study of metastatic and nonmetastatic thyroid tumors. Overall study: The authors compared repertoires across blood and tumor or nodule tissue from malignant and benign thyroid patients.

There were no patients who had received any treatment before thyroid surgery. This CDR3 is 15 amino acids long. Looked up from germline, CDR1 is LNHDA and CDR2 is SQIVND (reference sequence). V shed 5 bases and J 7 bases; nucleotides not matched to a gene: 9. Per the authors' pipeline: Built for papillary thyroid cancer, a distant-metastasis classifier drew on CDR3 differences across clinicopathological groups. MiXCR was used by TCRdb to re-call the PCR reads. V and J calls and clone size were set by TCRdb, not the authors. This sample has roughly 61,000 clones, with just over 4% found just once. This clone was observed many times. Its cognate antigen is unknown. Other DNA sequences in this specimen translate into the identical CDR3. Study-wide results and caveats: Malignant thyroid tumors reportedly exceeded benign nodules significantly in TCR beta diversity, with the difference appearing in blood and tumor.

This receptor was identified in a female donor with papillary thyroid cancer or a benign thyroid nodule (not recorded which). Some clones in this sample may be carry-over from other donors' samples. The material sequenced was blood. The chain carries TRBV19 and TRBJ2-5; 11 positions match TRBD2. CDR3 amino acids: CASSALLAGEGTQYF. The DNA for the CDR3 is TGTGCCAGTAGTGCTTTACTAGCGGGGGAAGGGACCCAGTACTTC.